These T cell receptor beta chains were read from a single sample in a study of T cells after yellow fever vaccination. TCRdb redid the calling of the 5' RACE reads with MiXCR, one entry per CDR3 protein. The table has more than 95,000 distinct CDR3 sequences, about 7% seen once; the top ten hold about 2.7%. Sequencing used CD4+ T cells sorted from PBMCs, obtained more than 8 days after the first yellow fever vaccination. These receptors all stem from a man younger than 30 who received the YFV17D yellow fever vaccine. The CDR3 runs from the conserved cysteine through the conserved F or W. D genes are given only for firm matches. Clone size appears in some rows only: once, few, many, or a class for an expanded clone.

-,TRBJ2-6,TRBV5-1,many,CASSLVGSSGANVLTF,TGCGCCAGCAGCTTGGTCGGGAGCTCTGGGGCCAACGTCCTGACTTTC
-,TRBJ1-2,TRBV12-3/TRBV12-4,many,CASSPTGLGSGGYTF,TGTGCCAGCAGTCCCACAGGGCTTGGGTCCGGCGGCTACACCTTC
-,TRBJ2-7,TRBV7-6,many,CASSPTGLVSDEQYF,TGTGCCAGCAGCCCAACGGGACTCGTGTCAGACGAGCAGTACTTC
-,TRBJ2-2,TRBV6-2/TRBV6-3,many,CASRAQNTGELFF,TGTGCCAGCAGAGCCCAAAACACCGGGGAGCTGTTTTTT
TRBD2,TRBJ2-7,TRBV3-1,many,CASSPLAGASYEQYF,TGTGCCAGCAGCCCTTTAGCGGGGGCTAGCTACGAGCAGTACTTC
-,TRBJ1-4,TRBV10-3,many,CAAGNSLRSNEKLFF,TGTGCCGCTGGGAACAGCCTACGATCTAATGAAAAACTGTTTTTT
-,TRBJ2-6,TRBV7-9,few,CASSSQGGGANVLTF,TGTGCCAGCAGCTCCCAGGGGGGAGGGGCCAACGTCCTGACTTTC
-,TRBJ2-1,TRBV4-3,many,CASSELRYNHYNEQFF,TGCGCCAGCAGCGAACTCCGGTACAACCATTACAATGAGCAGTTCTTC
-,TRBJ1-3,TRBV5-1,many,CASSFLYVGSGNTIYF,TGCGCCAGCAGCTTCCTCTACGTGGGCTCTGGAAACACCATATATTTT
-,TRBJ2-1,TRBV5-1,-,CASSLATPSSYNEQFF,TGCGCCAGCAGCTTGGCCACCCCTAGCTCCTACAATGAGCAGTTCTTC
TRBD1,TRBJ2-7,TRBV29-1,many,CSVETGSPYEQYF,TGCAGCGTTGAGACAGGGAGCCCCTACGAGCAGTACTTC
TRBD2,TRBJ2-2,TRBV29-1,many,CSVRPGGDNTGELFF,TGCAGCGTCCGACCGGGGGGGGATAACACCGGGGAGCTGTTTTTT
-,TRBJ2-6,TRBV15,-,CATSVGGSGANVLTF,TGTGCCACCAGCGTCGGGGGCTCTGGGGCCAACGTCCTGACTTTC
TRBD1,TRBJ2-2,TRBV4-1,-,CASSQPGQGTTGELFF,TGCGCCAGCAGCCAACCGGGACAGGGGACCACCGGGGAGCTGTTTTTT
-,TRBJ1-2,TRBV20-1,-,CSARDRQSYGYTF,TGCAGTGCTAGAGACAGACAGAGCTATGGCTACACCTTC
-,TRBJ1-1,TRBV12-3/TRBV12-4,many,CASSGGWPNTEAFF,TGTGCCAGCAGTGGGGGATGGCCGAACACTGAAGCTTTCTTT
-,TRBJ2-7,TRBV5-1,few,CASSFYGGRGSAEQYF,TGCGCCAGCAGCTTCTACGGGGGCAGGGGTAGTGCCGAGCAGTACTTC
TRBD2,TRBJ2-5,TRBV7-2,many,CASSKPGGIQETQYF,TGTGCCAGCAGCAAGCCCGGGGGGATCCAAGAGACCCAGTACTTC
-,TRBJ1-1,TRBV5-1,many,CASSPSRGDTEAFF,TGCGCCAGCAGCCCTTCTCGGGGGGACACTGAAGCTTTCTTT
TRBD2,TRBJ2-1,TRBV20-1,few,CSAIMNRGGVYNEQFF,TGCAGTGCTATAATGAACCGGGGGGGGGTCTACAATGAGCAGTTCTTC
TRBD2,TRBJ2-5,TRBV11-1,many,CASIESSSGETQYF,TGTGCCAGCATCGAATCTTCTAGCGGAGAGACCCAGTACTTC
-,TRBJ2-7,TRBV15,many,CATSPGRRAYEQYF,TGTGCCACCAGCCCGGGAAGAAGGGCCTACGAGCAGTACTTC
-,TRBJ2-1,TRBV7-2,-,CASSLRGMVPIF,TGTGCCAGCAGCTTAAGGGGCATGGTGCCGATCTTC
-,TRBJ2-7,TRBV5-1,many,CASSLSTPYEQYF,TGCGCCAGCAGCTTATCGACCCCCTACGAGCAGTACTTC
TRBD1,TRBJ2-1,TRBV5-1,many,CASSLEPRQGGNEQFF,TGCGCCAGCAGCTTGGAGCCCCGACAGGGCGGGAATGAGCAGTTCTTC
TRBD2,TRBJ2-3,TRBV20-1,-,CSASREADTQYF,TGCAGTGCCTCGCGGGAGGCAGATACGCAGTATTTT
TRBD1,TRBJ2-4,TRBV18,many,CASSPSRTGENIQYF,TGTGCCAGCTCACCAAGCAGGACAGGGGAAAACATTCAGTACTTC
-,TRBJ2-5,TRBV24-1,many,CATSESGSSRETQYF,TGTGCCACCAGTGAGTCCGGGTCCTCCCGGGAGACCCAGTACTTC
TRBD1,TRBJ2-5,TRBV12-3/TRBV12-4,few,CASSPQGTEETQYF,TGTGCCAGCAGTCCACAGGGGACGGAGGAGACCCAGTACTTC
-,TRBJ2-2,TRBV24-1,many,CATSDQGTRANTGELFF,TGTGCCACCAGTGATCAGGGGACGAGAGCGAACACCGGGGAGCTGTTTTTT